This T cell receptor (beta chain) originates from a study of neoadjuvant anti-PD-1 for oral cavity cancer. The time point denotes: after neoadjuvant nivolumab, at surgical resection. Using immunoSEQ multiplex PCR, the repertoire was profiled, and TCRdb retains in-frame clones only, with some absent. The top ten clones hold approximately 3% of a sample with about 13,000 clones, roughly 70% of them seen once. This clone was seen only a few times. The length of the CDR3 is 11 residues. V was clipped by 6 bases and J by 8 bases, with 10 bases between them. CDR1 and CDR2 (germline): MGHDK, SYGVNS. This chain connects TRBV25-1 to TRBJ1-1; D not resolved. Sequencing was performed on PBMCs, taken after nivolumab (anti-PD-1) treatment. The receptor's source is a person between 40 and 79 years old with oral cavity squamous cell carcinoma. Here the CDR3 DNA reads TGTGCCAGCAGCCTTAGGTCCGAAGCTTTCTTT. Its protein is CASSLRSEAFF. Variable domain in full (rest from reference TRBV25-1 and TRBJ1-1): EADIYQTPRYLVIGTGKKITLECSQTMGHDKMYWYQQDPGMELHLIHYSYGVNSTEKGDLSSESTVSRIRTEHFPLTLESARPSHTSQYLCASSLRSEAFFGQGTRLTVV.